This record covers a single T cell receptor (beta chain). Antigen unknown. CDR1 is LNHDA and CDR2 is SQIVND in the germline V gene (reference sequence). Trimming cost V 6 bases and J 5 bases, with 25 bases left between them. This CDR3 spans 17 amino acids. With a duration under 2 months, the hyperthyroidism was newly diagnosed in patients aged 18 to 65. Amplification yielded TCR beta CDR3 regions, with RNA transcripts as the source. First-round RT-PCR of the TCR CDR3 relied on the HTBI primer set. TCRdb redid the calling of the multiplex PCR reads with MiXCR, one entry per CDR3 protein. The sample yields more than 650,000 distinct CDR3 sequences, 12% to 15% seen once. The record originates from a study of T cells in Graves' hyperthyroidism and ophthalmopathy. Study-wide results and caveats: Blood also showed most of the thyroid clonotypes that were expanded above 0.001.

Source material: blood. The chain joins TRBV19 to TRBJ2-5; D possibly corresponds to TRBD1 (6 bases). This TCR was sampled from a woman aged 18-29 years with Graves' hyperthyroidism. The CDR3 DNA is TGTGCCAGTAGCCTCTGGGTGACAGGTCTCGCAAAGGAGACCCAGTACTTC. Protein sequence: CASSLWVTGLAKETQYF.